The 14 T cell receptor beta chains given below trace back to one sample, sequenced in a study of T cells in Graves' hyperthyroidism and ophthalmopathy. Using RNA transcripts as the source, TCR beta CDR3 regions were amplified. The TCR CDR3 was amplified in a first-round RT-PCR using the HTBI primer set. TCRdb ran MiXCR on the multiplex PCR reads and lists one entry per CDR3 protein. The sample has nearly 750,000 distinct CDR3 sequences; roughly a third are singletons. The sample comprised blood. These receptor sequences come from a woman aged 40-49 years with Graves' hyperthyroidism.

The genes are TRBV2 and TRBJ1-2; D is possibly TRBD1 (6 bases). Germline CDR1 is SNHLY and CDR2 is FYNNEI. The CDR3 runs to 14 residues. V lost 5 bases and J lost 0, with 10 bases in between. DNA of the CDR3: TGTGCCAGCAGTTCAGGGGCCACTAACTATGGCTACACCTTC. This sequence encodes CASSSGATNYGYTF.

The rearrangement uses TRBV29-1 and TRBJ2-5, with D tentatively TRBD2 (6 bases). Germline CDR1 reads SQVTM; CDR2 reads ANQGSEA. Trimming cost V 7 bases and J 4 bases, with 16 bases left between them. The length of the CDR3 is 13 residues. The CDR3 loop reads CSEGGGNGETQYF. The CDR3 nucleotides are TGCAGCGAGGGAGGCGGAAACGGAGAGACCCAGTACTTC.

This clonotype was seen more than once but under ten times. V gene TRBV4-3 combines with J gene TRBJ2-7; possibly TRBD1 for D (5 bases). Trimming pared 0 bases from V and 0 bases from J, leaving 9 bases between. The CDR3 extends over 15 amino acids. Germline V lookup: CDR1 LGHNA, CDR2 YSLEER. CDR3 sequence: CASSQDRDLSYEQYF. The DNA of the CDR3 is TGCGCCAGCAGCCAAGACAGGGATCTCTCCTACGAGCAGTACTTC.

CDR3 protein: CSARGYGKTGEQYF. CDR3 DNA: TGCAGTGCTAGAGGGTACGGCAAAACCGGGGAGCAGTACTTC. V and J are TRBV20-1 and TRBJ2-7; unclear D gene. Between the trimmed V and J ends, which lost 1 base and 7 bases, there was a span of 17 bases. Germline CDR1 reads DFQATT; CDR2 reads SNEGSKA (reference sequence). The CDR3 sequence is 14 residues long.

About this clonotype: Mismatch with germline at one junction end may stem from a read error. The chain recombines TRBV5-1 with TRBJ2-2; TRBD1 matches 10 bases. Germline V CDR1 and CDR2: SGHRS, YFSETQ. The CDR3 is made up of 16 amino acids. CDR3 bases: TGTGCCAGCAGCTTTCTCGGGACAGGGGTCAGAGGGGAGCTGTTTTTT. It encodes CASSFLGTGVRGELFF.

This clonotype was detected ten times or more. The chain is built from TRBV12-3 or TRBV12-4 and TRBJ1-2, with D unclear. The CDR3 extends over 15 amino acids. Trimming cost V 5 bases and J 0 bases, with 13 bases left between them. In nucleotides, the CDR3 is TGTGCCAGCAGTCCTGGACTGTATACTAACTATGGCTACACCTTC. Its protein is CASSPGLYTNYGYTF.

This clonotype came up many times. The V gene is TRBV7-8, the J gene TRBJ1-3; tentatively, D is TRBD1 (5 bases). V dropped 3 bases and J dropped 4 bases, with 13 bases sitting between them. This CDR3 contains 15 residues. Germline V gene lookup returns CDR1 SGHVS and CDR2 FQNEAQ. CDR3: CASSLGGTAGNTIYF. The CDR3, as DNA: TGTGCCAGCAGCTTGGGTGGGACTGCGGGAAACACCATATATTTT. The complete variable domain, with remaining parts taken from reference TRBV7-8 and TRBJ1-3, reads GAGVSQSPRYKVAKRGQDVALRCDPISGHVSLFWYQQALGQGPEFLTYFQNEAQLDKSGLPSDRFFAERPEGSVSTLKIQRTQQEDSAVYLCASSLGGTAGNTIYFGEGSWLTVV.

This clonotype was counted a few times. This chain joins TRBV7-9 and TRBJ1-4; no firm D call. The CDR3 is 15 residues long. Trimming pared 4 bases from V and 8 bases from J, leaving 17 bases between. The V gene's germline CDR1 is SEHNR and CDR2 FQNEAQ (reference sequence). The CDR3: CASSSYGRVGEKLFF. The CDR3 DNA is TGTGCCAGCAGCTCCTACGGGAGGGTAGGGGAAAAACTGTTTTTT.

The chain couples TRBV28 to TRBJ2-7; 10 bases match TRBD2. In germline, CDR1 is MDHEN, CDR2 SYDVKM. The CDR3 consists of 15 residues. V lost 4 bases, J lost 0 bases, and 3 bases stayed unmatched. DNA for the CDR3: TGTGCCAGCAGTTCACTAGCGGGAAGCTCCTACGAGCAGTACTTC. Amino acids: CASSSLAGSSYEQYF.

This clonotype has a handful of counts. The rearrangement links TRBV12-3 or TRBV12-4 to TRBJ2-7; 9 bases are shared with TRBD1. The CDR3 runs 14 residues. The J segment lost 3 bases and the V segment lost 8 bases, leaving 8 bases of the junction unmatched. The CDR3 DNA is TGTGCCAGCGAGTATACGACAGGGGGCTACGAGCAGTACTTC. It codes for CASEYTTGGYEQYF.

Comments on this clonotype: An end of the junction differs from the germline gene, which may be a read error. The chain is built from TRBV11-2 and TRBJ2-5; 8 bases match TRBD2. Germline V gives CDR1 SGHAT, CDR2 FQNNGV. This CDR3 comprises 15 residues. This CDR3 is CASSFGTSGQETQYF. CDR3 nucleotides: TGTGCCAGTAGCTTTGGCACTAGCGGCCAAGAGACCCAGTACTTC. Complete variable domain (other parts from reference TRBV11-2 and TRBJ2-5): EAGVAQSPRYKIIEKRQSVAFWCNPISGHATLYWYQQILGQGPKLLIQFQNNGVVDDSQLPKDRFSAERLKGVDSTLKIQPAKLEDSAVYLCASSFGTSGQETQYFGPGTRLLVL.

The chain carries TRBV10-1 and TRBJ2-7; D not resolved. Germline CDR1 reads WNHNN; CDR2 reads SYGVQD (reference sequence). The CDR3 is 12 amino acids. V dropped 8 bases and J dropped 7 bases, with 15 bases sitting between them. The CDR3 reads CASGKVAGEQYF. The CDR3 DNA is TGCGCCAGCGGCAAAGTGGCCGGGGAGCAGTACTTC.

This clonotype showed up just a few times. This rearrangement joins TRBV5-1 to TRBJ2-7; possibly TRBD1 for D (5 bases). The CDR3 has 14 residues. With 0 bases removed from V and 3 bases from J, the gap between germline ends came to 10 bases. Per the germline V gene, CDR1 is SGHRS and CDR2 is YFSETQ. CDR3 bases: TGCGCCAGCAGCTTGGAACCAGGGAACTACGAGCAGTACTTC. Residues: CASSLEPGNYEQYF.

This clonotype was recorded a few times. The chain links TRBV6-5 to TRBJ2-7, with 7 bases that match TRBD1. The germline V gene has CDR1 MNHEY and CDR2 SVGAGI. The CDR3 spans 14 residues. Trimming at V came to 4 bases and at J to 5 bases, leaving 8 bases not matched to a gene. CDR3: CASSLNRGFHEQYF. The CDR3 nucleotides read TGTGCCAGCAGTTTGAACAGGGGTTTCCACGAGCAGTACTTC.